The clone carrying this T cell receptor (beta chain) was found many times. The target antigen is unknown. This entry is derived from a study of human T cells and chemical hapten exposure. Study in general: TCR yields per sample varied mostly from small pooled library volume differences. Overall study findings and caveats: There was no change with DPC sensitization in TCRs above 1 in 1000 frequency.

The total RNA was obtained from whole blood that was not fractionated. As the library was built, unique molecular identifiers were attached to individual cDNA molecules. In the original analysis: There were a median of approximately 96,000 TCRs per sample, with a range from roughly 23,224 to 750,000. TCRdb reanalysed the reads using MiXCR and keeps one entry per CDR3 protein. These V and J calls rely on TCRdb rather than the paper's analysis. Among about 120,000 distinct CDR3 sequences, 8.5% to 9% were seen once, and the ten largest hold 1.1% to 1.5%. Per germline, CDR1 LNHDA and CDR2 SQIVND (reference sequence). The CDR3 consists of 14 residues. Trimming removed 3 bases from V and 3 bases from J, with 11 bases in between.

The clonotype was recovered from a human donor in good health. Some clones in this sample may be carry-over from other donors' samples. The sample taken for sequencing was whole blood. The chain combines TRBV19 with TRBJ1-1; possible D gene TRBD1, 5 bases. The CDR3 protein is CASSIGQGDTEAFF. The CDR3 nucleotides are TGTGCCAGTAGTATTGGTCAGGGTGACACTGAAGCTTTCTTT.